What follows are 32 T cell receptor beta chains derived from one specimen sequenced in a study of T cell changes during pregnancy in multiple sclerosis. Data came from immunoSEQ multiplex PCR; TCRdb stores just in-frame clones and leaves some out. The sample holds approximately 89,000 clones, approximately 94% seen once. The sequencing here drew on peripheral blood, taken in the third trimester of pregnancy. The origin of the receptors is a female donor with multiple sclerosis, enrolled in a pregnancy study.

The chain couples TRBV4-1 to TRBJ1-3; tentative D call: TRBD1 (6 bases). The V end lost 2 bases, the J end lost 0 bases, and 14 bases lay between the germline ends. The CDR3 is 17 residues long. CDR1 is MGHRA, CDR2 YSYEKL, per germline. Here the CDR3 reads CASSQRQGTLSGNTIYF. The DNA of the CDR3 is TGCGCCAGCAGCCAAAGGCAGGGGACCCTCTCTGGAAACACCATATATTTT.

The rearrangement links TRBV29-1 to TRBJ2-1, with 9 bases lining up with TRBD2. The CDR3 is made up of 15 amino acids. Trimming removed 4 bases from V and 4 bases from J; junction bases left unmatched: 8. Germline assignment: CDR1 SQVTM and CDR2 ANQGSEA. CDR3 in amino acids: CSVGSQSGRYNEQFF. The CDR3 DNA sequence: TGCAGCGTTGGAAGCCAGAGCGGGAGGTACAATGAGCAGTTCTTC.

The chain combines TRBV25-1 with TRBJ1-1; no definite D call. Germline lookup yields CDR1 MGHDK and CDR2 SYGVNS. CDR3 length: 13 residues. V lost 0 bases and J lost 2, with 4 bases in between. The CDR3, as DNA: TGTGCCAGCAGTGAATACAGTAACACTGAAGCTTTCTTT. It is translated as CASSEYSNTEAFF.

The chain employs TRBV4-1 and TRBJ2-7, with 10 bases identical to TRBD1. The V and J ends lost 4 bases and 3 bases, in that order; junction bases with no gene match: 6. Germline V gives CDR1 MGHRA, CDR2 YSYEKL. The CDR3 extends over 15 amino acids. CDR3 nucleotide sequence: TGCGCCAGCAGCCGCCCCGGGACAGGGGACTACGAGCAGTACTTC. Its protein product is CASSRPGTGDYEQYF.

The chain joins TRBV5-1 to TRBJ2-1, with 9 nucleotides matching TRBD1. CDR1 is SGHRS, CDR2 YFSETQ, per germline. This CDR3 has 15 residues. V dropped 0 bases and J dropped 2; count of bases not matched to a gene: 0. The CDR3 DNA follows: TGCGCCAGCAGCTTGGGACAGGGGGCCTACAATGAGCAGTTCTTC. Protein: CASSLGQGAYNEQFF.

The rearrangement links TRBV7-7 to TRBJ2-2; 7 nucleotides agree with TRBD2. The trim removed 6 bases at V and 4 bases at J, leaving 2 bases unmatched. This CDR3 contains 13 residues. Germline CDR1 is SSHAT and CDR2 is FNYEAQ (reference sequence). DNA for the CDR3: TGTGCCAGCAGGGCTAGCGGCACCGGGGAGCTGTTTTTT. Protein sequence: CASRASGTGELFF.

The chain carries TRBV9 and TRBJ1-2; maybe TRBD1 (5 bases). Between the trimmed V and J ends, which lost 3 bases and 4 bases, there was a span of 7 bases. The CDR3 sequence is 12 residues long. Germline V CDR1 and CDR2: SGDLS, YYNGEE. The CDR3 nucleotides are TGTGCCAGCAGCGCAGGGATCTATGGCTACACCTTC. Protein: CASSAGIYGYTF.

This sequence joins TRBV7-9 and TRBJ2-1, with TRBD2 matching over 10 bases. The CDR3 extends over 14 amino acids. V dropped 10 bases and J dropped 8; count of bases not matched to a gene: 11. CDR1 SEHNR and CDR2 FQNEAQ come from the germline V gene (reference sequence). The CDR3 bases are TGTGCCATAAGGGATGGGAGCGGGGGGGATGAGCAGTTCTTC. The encoded protein is CAIRDGSGGDEQFF.

The chain employs TRBV28 and TRBJ1-2, with D possibly matching TRBD1 (5 bases). Germline assignment: CDR1 MDHEN and CDR2 SYDVKM. V dropped 3 bases and J dropped 2 bases, with 7 bases sitting between them. CDR3 length: 13 residues. CDR3 protein: CASSLGQNYGYTF. The DNA for the CDR3 is TGTGCCAGCAGTTTGGGGCAGAACTATGGCTACACCTTC.

In its sample, this clone was seen a few times. V is TRBV10-1 and J is TRBJ1-5; D is perhaps TRBD1 (5 bases). CDR3 length equals 14 residues. CDR1 is WNHNN, CDR2 SYGVQD, per germline (reference sequence). Between the trimmed V and J ends, which lost 6 bases and 6 bases, there was a span of 15 bases. The CDR3 region is CASSPGGEGQPQHF. The CDR3 DNA reads TGCGCCAGCAGCCCTGGAGGGGAAGGTCAGCCCCAGCATTTT.

The V call is TRBV13, the J call TRBJ2-3, with TRBD2 matching 8 bases. The germline CDR1 and CDR2 sequences are PRHDT and FYEKMQ (reference sequence). With 2 bases clipped from V and 4 bases from J, the junction kept 8 bases outside the gene matches. The CDR3 totals 16 residues. CDR3 bases: TGTGCCAGCAGCTTATCCACGGGAGGGCCCGCAGATACGCAGTATTTT. It translates to CASSLSTGGPADTQYF.

This clone was seen only once. J is TRBJ2-3 and V is TRBV7-2; no reliable D call. V gave up 2 bases and J gave up 1 base, with 10 bases separating them. The germline CDR1 and CDR2 sequences are SGHTA and FQGNSA. This CDR3 comprises 15 residues. Here the CDR3 DNA reads TGTGCCAGCAGCTTACGCGGTCCGGGCACAGATACGCAGTATTTT. Translation gives CASSLRGPGTDTQYF.

The gene calls are TRBV10-3 and TRBJ1-1; D is unresolved. The CDR3 has 12 amino acids. Deletions cut 0 bases from V and 7 bases from J, with 6 bases between. CDR1 ENHRY and CDR2 SYGVKD come from the germline V gene. CDR3 sequence reads: CAISESGSEAFF. CDR3 in DNA: TGTGCCATCAGTGAGTCAGGGAGTGAAGCTTTCTTT.

The chain uses TRBV28 and TRBJ2-1; 7 nucleotides line up with TRBD1. Germline V gene sequence: CDR1 MDHEN, CDR2 SYDVKM. V lost 5 bases and J lost 9; bases outside the gene matches: 13. CDR3 length equals 15 residues. The CDR3 loop reads CASSGRLLGGTEQFF. For the CDR3, the DNA is TGTGCCAGCAGTGGCAGACTACTAGGGGGCACTGAGCAGTTCTTC.

This chain links TRBV7-3 with TRBJ2-3; 11 bases map to TRBD2. This CDR3 has 16 residues. The junction had 4 bases not matched to a gene; V was cut back by 5 bases and J by 0 bases. Germline values: CDR1 SGHTA, CDR2 FQGTGA. The CDR3 DNA reads as TGTGCCAGCAGCGTCCGGACTAGCGGGAGCACAGATACGCAGTATTTT. Its translation: CASSVRTSGSTDTQYF.

This clone was recorded once. The chain is built from TRBV28 and TRBJ2-7, with a weak D call TRBD2 (7 bases). Trimming left V 11 bases short and J 7 bases short, with 24 bases between. The CDR3 is 14 residues long. The germline V gene encodes CDR1 MDHEN and CDR2 SYDVKM. The CDR3 bases are TGTGCCTCACGGGGCGCGGGAGAGGGGGGGGAGCAGTACTTC. Protein product: CASRGAGEGGEQYF.

This sequence joins TRBV9 and TRBJ1-1, with a tentative D call TRBD1 (5 bases). Germline V CDR1 and CDR2: SGDLS, YYNGEE. V lost 2 bases, J lost 1 base, and 9 bases lay in between. This CDR3 is built from 14 residues. Here the CDR3 reads CASSVTGRNTEAFF. CDR3 bases: TGTGCCAGCAGCGTCACAGGCAGGAACACTGAAGCTTTCTTT.

This clone has only one observation. This rearrangement joins TRBV28 to TRBJ1-5, with 8 positions matching TRBD1. Per the germline V gene, CDR1 is MDHEN and CDR2 is SYDVKM. The CDR3 is made up of 16 amino acids. J gave up 6 bases and V 8 bases, and 15 bases lay outside the gene matches. In nucleotides, the CDR3 is TGTGCCAGCTTCTCCCCCGTGACAGGGGTGAGTCAGCCCCAGCATTTT. Its translation: CASFSPVTGVSQPQHF.

The V gene is TRBV7-9, the J gene TRBJ2-1; perhaps TRBD2 as D (7 bases). The V gene's germline CDR1 is SEHNR and CDR2 FQNEAQ (reference sequence). V shed 5 bases and J shed 1 base, with 15 bases lying between them. The CDR3 covers 16 residues. In DNA form, the CDR3 reads TGTGCCAGCAGCCCCCGGGGGGCGGGTTCCTACAATGAGCAGTTCTTC. Translated, it gives CASSPRGAGSYNEQFF.

CDR3 protein: CASSPRAGSYEQYF. For the CDR3, the DNA is TGTGCCAGCAGCCCCCGAGCGGGTTCCTACGAGCAGTACTTC. The J gene is TRBJ2-7, the V gene TRBV9; D perhaps matches TRBD2 (6 bases). The CDR3 is made up of 14 amino acids. CDR1 is SGDLS and CDR2 is YYNGEE in the germline V gene. The germline V and J ends were trimmed by 4 bases and 1 base, with 12 bases remaining between them.

This chain connects TRBV2 to TRBJ1-5, with D possibly matching TRBD1 (6 bases). The V gene's germline CDR1 is SNHLY and CDR2 FYNNEI. Trimming took 7 bases from V and 0 from J, leaving 13 bases between them. The CDR3 consists of 15 residues. The CDR3 sequence: CASNRQGYSNQPQHF. CDR3 in DNA: TGTGCCAGCAATAGGCAGGGGTATAGCAATCAGCCCCAGCATTTT.

The chain carries TRBV5-1 and TRBJ2-7; D is perhaps TRBD1 (5 bases). Between the trimmed V and J ends, which lost 3 bases and 3 bases, there was a span of 10 bases. Germline V gene lookup returns CDR1 SGHRS and CDR2 YFSETQ. This CDR3 has 13 residues. The CDR3 DNA sequence: TGCGCCAGCAGCTCTGGGGCCCTCTACGAGCAGTACTTC. Protein product: CASSSGALYEQYF.

This chain uses TRBV5-1 with TRBJ2-2; TRBD2 agrees at 10 bases. This CDR3 has 16 amino acids. Looked up from germline, CDR1 is SGHRS and CDR2 is YFSETQ. The V segment lost 3 bases and the J segment 4 bases; nucleotides outside the gene matches: 6. The CDR3 DNA reads as TGCGCCAGCAGCTGGTCTAGCGGGAGCGCCACCGGGGAGCTGTTTTTT. Amino acid sequence: CASSWSSGSATGELFF. Supplemented by reference TRBV5-1 and TRBJ2-2, the full variable domain reads KAGVTQTPRYLIKTRGQQVTLSCSPISGHRSVSWYQQTPGQGLQFLFEYFSETQRNKGNFPGRFSGRQFSNSRSEMNVSTLELGDSALYLCASSWSSGSATGELFFGEGSRLTVL.

This clone was detected only a few times. The chain combines TRBV20-1 with TRBJ1-1, with a tentative D call TRBD1 (6 bases). Trimming removed 5 bases at V and 5 bases at J, with 9 bases between. This CDR3 region has 11 residues. CDR1 is DFQATT, CDR2 SNEGSKA, per germline (reference sequence). CDR3 nucleotides: TGCAGTGCTCCGAGGGGGACTGAAGCTTTCTTT. Its protein is CSAPRGTEAFF.

Here the CDR3 DNA reads TGTGCCATCCGGGACAGGGGCTACGAGCAGTACTTC. Protein sequence: CAIRDRGYEQYF. The chain joins TRBV10-3 to TRBJ2-7; 10 nucleotides agree with TRBD1. Losses at the gene ends were 8 bases for V and 3 bases for J; bases not matched to a gene: 1. The CDR3 totals 12 residues. Germline-derived CDR1 and CDR2 are ENHRY and SYGVKD.

The chain has TRBV19 and TRBJ2-7, with 8 nucleotides matching TRBD1. The junction had 3 bases not matched to a gene; V was cut back by 3 bases and J by 2 bases. CDR3 length equals 14 residues. Germline CDR1 reads LNHDA; CDR2 reads SQIVND (reference sequence). Written as DNA, the CDR3 is TGTGCCAGTAGTATGGGGACAGGTCCCTACGAGCAGTACTTC. Amino acid sequence: CASSMGTGPYEQYF.

The V call is TRBV7-9, the J call TRBJ2-1; TRBD2 matches at 10 bases. This CDR3 spans 15 amino acids. CDR1 and CDR2 from the germline V gene are SEHNR and FQNEAQ (reference sequence). J gave up 3 bases and V 2 bases, and 1 base lay outside the gene matches. This CDR3 is CASSLLAGVYNEQFF. The CDR3 coding sequence is TGTGCCAGCAGCTTACTAGCGGGAGTCTACAATGAGCAGTTCTTC.

The genes are TRBV2 and TRBJ1-2; TRBD1 aligns across 8 bases. CDR3 size: 13 residues. The V gene end was trimmed by 8 bases and the J gene end by 4 bases; junction bases not matched to a gene: 6. Germline V gene data show CDR1 as SNHLY and CDR2 as FYNNEI. The CDR3 DNA is TGTGCCAGCGAGGGACAGGAGATCTATGGCTACACCTTC. It codes for CASEGQEIYGYTF.

This chain joins TRBV19 and TRBJ2-7, with TRBD2 as a possible D gene (5 bases). The germline CDR1 and CDR2 sequences are LNHDA and SQIVND (reference sequence). CDR3 length equals 13 residues. V lost 3 bases to trimming and J lost 3 bases, with 9 bases between them. The CDR3 sequence: CASSIPGIYEQYF. The CDR3 region has the DNA TGTGCCAGTAGTATCCCCGGGATCTACGAGCAGTACTTC.

V and J are TRBV7-2 and TRBJ1-2; no clear D. The CDR3 contains 15 residues. Germline V gene lookup returns CDR1 SGHTA and CDR2 FQGNSA. V lost 5 bases to trimming and J lost 2 bases, with 15 bases between them. The CDR3 region has the DNA TGTGCCAGCAGCCCTACCCGGCGACACAACTATGGCTACACCTTC. Its translation is CASSPTRRHNYGYTF.

J is TRBJ2-3 and V is TRBV5-1; D remains ambiguous. Germline loops: CDR1 SGHRS, CDR2 YFSETQ. The CDR3 spans 14 residues. V was pared by 0 bases and J by 5 bases, with 10 bases between. The chain's CDR3 is CASSLDPQRDTQYF. The DNA for the CDR3 is TGCGCCAGCAGCTTGGATCCCCAGCGAGATACGCAGTATTTT.

This rearrangement joins TRBV25-1 to TRBJ1-1; D is unclear. V dropped 4 bases and J dropped 4 bases, with 7 bases sitting between them. This CDR3 is built from 12 residues. Germline assignment: CDR1 MGHDK and CDR2 SYGVNS. CDR3 sequence: CASSVIGTEAFF. In DNA form, the CDR3 reads TGTGCCAGCAGTGTAATCGGCACTGAAGCTTTCTTT.